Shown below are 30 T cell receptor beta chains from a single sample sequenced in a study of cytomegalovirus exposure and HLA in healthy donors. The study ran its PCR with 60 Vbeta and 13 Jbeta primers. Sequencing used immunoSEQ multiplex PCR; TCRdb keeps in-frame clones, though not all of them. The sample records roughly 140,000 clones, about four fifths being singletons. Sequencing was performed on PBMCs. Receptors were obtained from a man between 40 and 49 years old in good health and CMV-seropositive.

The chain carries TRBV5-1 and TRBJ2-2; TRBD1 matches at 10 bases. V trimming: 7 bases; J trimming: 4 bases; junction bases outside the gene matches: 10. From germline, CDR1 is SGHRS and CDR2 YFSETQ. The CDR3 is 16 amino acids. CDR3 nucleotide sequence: TGCGCCAGCCACGCCCGACAGGGGGCGAGCACCGGGGAGCTGTTTTTT. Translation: CASHARQGASTGELFF.

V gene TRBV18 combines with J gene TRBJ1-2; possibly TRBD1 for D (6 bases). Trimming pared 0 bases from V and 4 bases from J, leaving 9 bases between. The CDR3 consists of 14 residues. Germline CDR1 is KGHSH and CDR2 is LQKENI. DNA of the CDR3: TGTGCCAGCTCACCACCGGACAGAGTCTATGGCTACACCTTC. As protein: CASSPPDRVYGYTF.

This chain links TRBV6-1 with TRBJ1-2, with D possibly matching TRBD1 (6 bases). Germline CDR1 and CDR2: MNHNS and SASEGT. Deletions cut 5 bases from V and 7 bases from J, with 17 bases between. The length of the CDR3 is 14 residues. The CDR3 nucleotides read TGTGCCAGCAGTCCTAGAGGGGGAAAGGGTGGCTACACCTTC. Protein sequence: CASSPRGGKGGYTF.

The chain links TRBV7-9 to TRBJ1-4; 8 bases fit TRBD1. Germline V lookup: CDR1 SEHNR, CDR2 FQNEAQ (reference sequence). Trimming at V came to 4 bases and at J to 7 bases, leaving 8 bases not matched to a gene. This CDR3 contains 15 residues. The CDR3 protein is CASSSMTGASEKLFF. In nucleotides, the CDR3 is TGTGCCAGCAGCTCGATGACAGGGGCGAGTGAAAAACTGTTTTTT. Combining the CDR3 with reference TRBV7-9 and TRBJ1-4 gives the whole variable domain DTGVSQNPRHKITKRGQNVTFRCDPISEHNRLYWYRQTLGQGPEFLTYFQNEAQLEKSRLLSDRFSAERPKGSFSTLEIQRTEQGDSAMYLCASSSMTGASEKLFFGSGTQLSVL.

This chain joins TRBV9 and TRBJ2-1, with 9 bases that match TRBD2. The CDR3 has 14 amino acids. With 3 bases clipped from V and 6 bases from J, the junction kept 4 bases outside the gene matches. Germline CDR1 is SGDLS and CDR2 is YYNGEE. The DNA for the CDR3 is TGTGCCAGCAGCGCTAGCGGGATAATCAATGAGCAGTTCTTC. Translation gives CASSASGIINEQFF.

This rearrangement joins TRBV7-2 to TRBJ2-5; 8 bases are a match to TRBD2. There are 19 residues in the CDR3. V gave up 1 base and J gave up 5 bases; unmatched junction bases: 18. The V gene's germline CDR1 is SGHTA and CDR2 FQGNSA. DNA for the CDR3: TGTGCCAGCAGCTTAGAGGCCCCGCGAGCGGGGGATGTCAGGGAGACCCAGTACTTC. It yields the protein CASSLEAPRAGDVRETQYF. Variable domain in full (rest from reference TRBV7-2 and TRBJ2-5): GAGVSQSPSNKVTEKGKDVELRCDPISGHTALYWYRQSLGQGLEFLIYFQGNSAPDKSGLPSDRFSAERTGGSVSTLTIQRTQQEDSAVYLCASSLEAPRAGDVRETQYFGPGTRLLVL.

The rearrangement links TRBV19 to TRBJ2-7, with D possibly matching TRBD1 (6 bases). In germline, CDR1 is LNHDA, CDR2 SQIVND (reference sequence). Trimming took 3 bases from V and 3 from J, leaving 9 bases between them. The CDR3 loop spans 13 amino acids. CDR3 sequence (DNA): TGTGCCAGTAGTATCGGCAGGGGCTACGAGCAGTACTTC. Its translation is CASSIGRGYEQYF.

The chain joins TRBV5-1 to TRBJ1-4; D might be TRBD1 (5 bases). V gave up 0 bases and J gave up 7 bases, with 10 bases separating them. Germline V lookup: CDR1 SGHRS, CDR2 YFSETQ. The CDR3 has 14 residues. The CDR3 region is CASSLEGLGEKLFF. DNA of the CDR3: TGCGCCAGCAGCTTGGAGGGGTTGGGTGAAAAACTGTTTTTT.

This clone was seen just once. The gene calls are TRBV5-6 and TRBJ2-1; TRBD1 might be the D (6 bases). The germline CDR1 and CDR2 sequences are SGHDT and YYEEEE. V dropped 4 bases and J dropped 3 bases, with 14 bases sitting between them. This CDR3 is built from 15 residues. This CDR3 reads CASSLQGEGYNEQFF. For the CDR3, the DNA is TGTGCCAGCAGCCTACAGGGAGAGGGCTACAATGAGCAGTTCTTC.

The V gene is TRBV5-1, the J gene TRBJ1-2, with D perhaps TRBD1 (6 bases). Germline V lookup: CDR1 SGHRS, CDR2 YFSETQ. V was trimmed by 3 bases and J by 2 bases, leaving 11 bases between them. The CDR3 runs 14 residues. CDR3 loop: CASSSLQGNYGYTF. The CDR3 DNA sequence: TGCGCCAGCAGCTCCTTACAGGGCAACTATGGCTACACCTTC.

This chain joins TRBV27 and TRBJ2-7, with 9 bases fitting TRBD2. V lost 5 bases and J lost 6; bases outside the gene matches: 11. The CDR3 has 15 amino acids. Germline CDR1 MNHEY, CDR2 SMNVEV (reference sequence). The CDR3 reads CASSPLSGRHSEQYF. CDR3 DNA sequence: TGTGCCAGCAGTCCTCTTAGCGGGAGACACTCCGAGCAGTACTTC.

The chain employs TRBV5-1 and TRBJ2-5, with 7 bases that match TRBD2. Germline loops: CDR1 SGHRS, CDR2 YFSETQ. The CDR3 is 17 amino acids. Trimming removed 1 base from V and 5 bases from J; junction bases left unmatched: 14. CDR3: CASSLWRAAGRGETQYF. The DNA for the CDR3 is TGCGCCAGCAGCTTGTGGCGAGCAGCGGGAAGAGGTGAGACCCAGTACTTC.

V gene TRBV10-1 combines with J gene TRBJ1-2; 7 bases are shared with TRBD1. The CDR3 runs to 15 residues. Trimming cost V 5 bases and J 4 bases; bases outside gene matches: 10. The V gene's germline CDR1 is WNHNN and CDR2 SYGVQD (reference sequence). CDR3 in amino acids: CASSKTGNSTYGYTF. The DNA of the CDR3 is TGCGCCAGCAGTAAGACAGGGAACTCGACCTATGGCTACACCTTC.

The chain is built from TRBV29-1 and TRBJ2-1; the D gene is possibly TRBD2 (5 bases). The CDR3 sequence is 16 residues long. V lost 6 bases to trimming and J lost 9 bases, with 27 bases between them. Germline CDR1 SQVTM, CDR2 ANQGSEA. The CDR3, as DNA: TGCAGCGTCCAACCGGGCAGCGGAATTCCGTTTGGTGAGCAGTTCTTC. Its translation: CSVQPGSGIPFGEQFF.

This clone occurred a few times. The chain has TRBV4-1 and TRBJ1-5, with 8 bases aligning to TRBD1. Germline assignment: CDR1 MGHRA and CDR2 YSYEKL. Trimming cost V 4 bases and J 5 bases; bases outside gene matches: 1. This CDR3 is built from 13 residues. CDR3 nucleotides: TGCGCCAGCAGCCTACAGGGGGATCAGCCCCAGCATTTT. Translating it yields CASSLQGDQPQHF.

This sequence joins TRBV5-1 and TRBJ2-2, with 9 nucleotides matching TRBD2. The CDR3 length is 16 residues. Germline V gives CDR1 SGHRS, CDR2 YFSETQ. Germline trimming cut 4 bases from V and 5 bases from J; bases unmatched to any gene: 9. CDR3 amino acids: CASSLVAGVGTGELFF. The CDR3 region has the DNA TGCGCCAGCAGCCTGGTAGCGGGAGTGGGTACCGGGGAGCTGTTTTTT.

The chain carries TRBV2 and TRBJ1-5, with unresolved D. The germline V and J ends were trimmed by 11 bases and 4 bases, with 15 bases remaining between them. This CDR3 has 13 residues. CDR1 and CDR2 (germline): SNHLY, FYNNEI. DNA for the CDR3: TGTGCCGGAAGTGGAGGGCTGAATCAGCCCCAGCATTTT. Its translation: CAGSGGLNQPQHF.

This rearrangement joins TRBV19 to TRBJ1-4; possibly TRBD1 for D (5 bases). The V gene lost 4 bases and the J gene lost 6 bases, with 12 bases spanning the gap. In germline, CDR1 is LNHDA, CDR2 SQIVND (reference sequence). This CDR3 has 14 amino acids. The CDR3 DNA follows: TGTGCCAGTAGTAACCAGGGTAACGATGAAAAACTGTTTTTT. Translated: CASSNQGNDEKLFF.

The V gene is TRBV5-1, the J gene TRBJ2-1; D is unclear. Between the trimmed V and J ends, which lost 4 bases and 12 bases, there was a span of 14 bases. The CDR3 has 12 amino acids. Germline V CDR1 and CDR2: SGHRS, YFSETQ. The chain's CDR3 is CASSDAGFWQFF. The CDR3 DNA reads TGCGCCAGCAGCGATGCCGGGTTCTGGCAGTTCTTC.

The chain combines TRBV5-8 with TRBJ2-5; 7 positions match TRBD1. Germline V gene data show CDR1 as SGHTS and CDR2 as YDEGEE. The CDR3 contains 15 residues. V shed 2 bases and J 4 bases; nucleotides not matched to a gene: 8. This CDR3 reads CASSLLQGRPETQYF. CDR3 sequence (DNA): TGTGCCAGCAGCTTATTACAGGGGCGCCCAGAGACCCAGTACTTC. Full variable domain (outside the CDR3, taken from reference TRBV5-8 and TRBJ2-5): EAGVTQSPTHLIKTRGQQATLRCSPISGHTSVYWYQQALGLGLQFLLWYDEGEERNRGNFPPRFSGRQFPNYSSELNVNALELEDSALYLCASSLLQGRPETQYFGPGTRLLVL.

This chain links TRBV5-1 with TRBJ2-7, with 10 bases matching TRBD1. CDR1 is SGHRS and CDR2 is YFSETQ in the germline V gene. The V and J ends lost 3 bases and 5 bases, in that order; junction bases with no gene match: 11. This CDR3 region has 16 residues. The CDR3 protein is CASSSTGTGVSDEQYF. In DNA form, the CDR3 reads TGCGCCAGCAGCTCTACCGGGACAGGGGTTTCGGACGAGCAGTACTTC. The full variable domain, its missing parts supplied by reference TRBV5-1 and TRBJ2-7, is KAGVTQTPRYLIKTRGQQVTLSCSPISGHRSVSWYQQTPGQGLQFLFEYFSETQRNKGNFPGRFSGRQFSNSRSEMNVSTLELGDSALYLCASSSTGTGVSDEQYFGPGTRLTVT.

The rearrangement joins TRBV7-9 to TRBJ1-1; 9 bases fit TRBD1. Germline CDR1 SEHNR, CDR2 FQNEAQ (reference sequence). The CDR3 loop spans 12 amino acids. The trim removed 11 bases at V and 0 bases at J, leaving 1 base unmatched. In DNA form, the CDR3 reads TGTGCCGGACAGGGGCTGAACACTGAAGCTTTCTTT. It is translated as CAGQGLNTEAFF.

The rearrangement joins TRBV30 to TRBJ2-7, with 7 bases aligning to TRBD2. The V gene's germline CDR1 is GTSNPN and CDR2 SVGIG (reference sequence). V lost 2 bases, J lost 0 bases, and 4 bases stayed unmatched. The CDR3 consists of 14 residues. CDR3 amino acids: CAWSIGGSSYEQYF. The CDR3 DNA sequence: TGTGCCTGGAGTATCGGGGGGAGCTCCTACGAGCAGTACTTC.

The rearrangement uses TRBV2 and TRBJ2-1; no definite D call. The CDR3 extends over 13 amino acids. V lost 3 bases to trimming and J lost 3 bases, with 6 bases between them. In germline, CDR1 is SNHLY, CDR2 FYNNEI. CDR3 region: CASSESRYNEQFF. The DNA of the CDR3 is TGTGCCAGCAGTGAGTCTCGCTACAATGAGCAGTTCTTC.

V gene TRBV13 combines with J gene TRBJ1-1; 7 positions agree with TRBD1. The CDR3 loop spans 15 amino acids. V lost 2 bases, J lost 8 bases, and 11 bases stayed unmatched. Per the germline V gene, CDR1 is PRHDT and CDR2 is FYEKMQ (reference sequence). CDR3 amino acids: CASSLWKGADIEAFF. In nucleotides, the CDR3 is TGTGCCAGCAGCTTATGGAAGGGGGCAGATATAGAAGCTTTCTTT.

The CDR3 sequence is CASSVSTNREQYF. CDR3 sequence (DNA): TGTGCCAGCAGCGTCTCAACTAATCGCGAGCAGTACTTC. The rearrangement uses TRBV9 and TRBJ2-7; the D is unclear. CDR3 length equals 13 residues. The germline gives CDR1 SGDLS, CDR2 YYNGEE. V dropped 2 bases and J dropped 6 bases, with 12 bases sitting between them.

In DNA form, the CDR3 reads TGTGCTAGTGGTAGTTACAGGGGTGCTAGCCTGAATGAGCAGTTCTTC. Protein sequence: CASGSYRGASLNEQFF. The chain employs TRBV12-5 and TRBJ2-1; TRBD1 matches 7 bases. CDR3 length: 16 residues. Trimming removed 5 bases from V and 7 bases from J; junction bases left unmatched: 14. Germline values: CDR1 LGHNT, CDR2 FRNRAP.

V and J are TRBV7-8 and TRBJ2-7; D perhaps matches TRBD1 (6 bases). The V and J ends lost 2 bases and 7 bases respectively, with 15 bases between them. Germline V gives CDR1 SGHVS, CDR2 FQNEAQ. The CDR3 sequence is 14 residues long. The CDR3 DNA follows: TGTGCCAGCAGCTTACCCCGGACAGTTGGTGAGCAGTACTTC. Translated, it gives CASSLPRTVGEQYF.

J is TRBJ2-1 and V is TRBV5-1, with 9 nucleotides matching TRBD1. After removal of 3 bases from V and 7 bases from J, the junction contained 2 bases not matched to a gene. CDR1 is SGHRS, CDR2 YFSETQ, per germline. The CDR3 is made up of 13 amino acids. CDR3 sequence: CASSWDRANEQFF. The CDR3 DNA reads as TGCGCCAGCAGCTGGGACAGGGCAAATGAGCAGTTCTTC.

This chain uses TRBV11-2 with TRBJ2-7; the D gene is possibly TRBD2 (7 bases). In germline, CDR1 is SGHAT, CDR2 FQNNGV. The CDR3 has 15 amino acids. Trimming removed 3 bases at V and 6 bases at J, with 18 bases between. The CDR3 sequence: CASSFWRGGGSEQYF. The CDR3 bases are TGTGCCAGCAGCTTTTGGCGTGGCGGGGGCAGCGAGCAGTACTTC.